The subject of this entry is one TCR beta chain. As yet, its antigen is unknown. The data were obtained in a study of beta chain features in type 1 diabetes. For the study at large: All samples together contributed 100 million to 120 million sorted cells for examination.

Study outcomes and limitations: The analysis here could not establish whether HLA type shapes TCRB rearrangement. Across patients, naive, central memory and Treg TCRB repertoires exhibited apparently greater similarity than was observed across healthy donors. Shorter TCRB CDR3s, moderately but significantly so, were found in Type 1 diabetes patients in all four CD4+ subsets.

Germline CDR1 is SGHAT and CDR2 is FQDESV (reference sequence). The germline V and J ends were trimmed by 7 bases and 4 bases, with 19 bases remaining between them. There are 16 residues in the CDR3. Expressed TCRB transcripts were sequenced because the isolated RNA had all been reverse transcribed beforehand. The protocol was immunoSEQ multiplex PCR, while the TCRdb copy is restricted to in-frame clones and leaves out a portion. The sample has about 410,000 clones; about 14% are singletons. Sequencing was carried out using naive CD4+ T cells from blood. The clonotype comes from a man under 40 in good health. The chain joins TRBV11-1 to TRBJ2-2, with D possibly matching TRBD2 (6 bases). CDR3 sequence: CASTPDAGFVTGELFF. The CDR3 DNA reads TGTGCCAGCACCCCGGATGCGGGGTTCGTCACCGGGGAGCTGTTTTTT.